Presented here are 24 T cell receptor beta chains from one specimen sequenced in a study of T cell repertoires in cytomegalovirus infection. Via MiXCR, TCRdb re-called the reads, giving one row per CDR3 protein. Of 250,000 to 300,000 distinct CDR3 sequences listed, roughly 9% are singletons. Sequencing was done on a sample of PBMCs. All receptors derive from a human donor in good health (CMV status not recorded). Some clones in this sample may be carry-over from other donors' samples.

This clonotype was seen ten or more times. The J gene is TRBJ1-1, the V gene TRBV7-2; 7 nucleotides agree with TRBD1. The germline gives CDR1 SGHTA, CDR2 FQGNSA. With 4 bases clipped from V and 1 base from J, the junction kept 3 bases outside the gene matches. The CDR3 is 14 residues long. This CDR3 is CASSSRTGNTEAFF. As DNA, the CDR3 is TGTGCCAGCAGCTCAAGGACAGGGAACACTGAAGCTTTCTTT.

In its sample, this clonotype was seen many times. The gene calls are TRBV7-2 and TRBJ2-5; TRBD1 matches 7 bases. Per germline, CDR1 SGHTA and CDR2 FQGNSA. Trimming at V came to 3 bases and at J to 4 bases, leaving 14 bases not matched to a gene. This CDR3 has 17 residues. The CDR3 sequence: CASSFAPDRVIPETQYF. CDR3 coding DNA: TGTGCCAGCAGCTTCGCCCCTGACAGGGTAATCCCAGAGACCCAGTACTTC. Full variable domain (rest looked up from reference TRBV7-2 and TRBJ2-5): GAGVSQSPSNKVTEKGKDVELRCDPISGHTALYWYRQSLGQGLEFLIYFQGNSAPDKSGLPSDRFSAERTGGSVSTLTIQRTQQEDSAVYLCASSFAPDRVIPETQYFGPGTRLLVL.

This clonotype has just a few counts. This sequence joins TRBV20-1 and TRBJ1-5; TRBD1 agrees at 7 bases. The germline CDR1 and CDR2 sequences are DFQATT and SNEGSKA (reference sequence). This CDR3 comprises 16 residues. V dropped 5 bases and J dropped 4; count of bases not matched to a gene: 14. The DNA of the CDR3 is TGCAGTGCTCCTAGATCCCGGGACAGCGCTAATCAGCCCCAGCATTTT. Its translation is CSAPRSRDSANQPQHF.

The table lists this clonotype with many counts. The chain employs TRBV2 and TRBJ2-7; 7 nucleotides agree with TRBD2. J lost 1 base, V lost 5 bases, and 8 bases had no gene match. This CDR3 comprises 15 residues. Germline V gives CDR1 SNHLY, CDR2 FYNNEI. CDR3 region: CASSPGTTNSYEQYF. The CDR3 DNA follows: TGTGCCAGCAGTCCCGGGACTACTAATTCCTACGAGCAGTACTTC.

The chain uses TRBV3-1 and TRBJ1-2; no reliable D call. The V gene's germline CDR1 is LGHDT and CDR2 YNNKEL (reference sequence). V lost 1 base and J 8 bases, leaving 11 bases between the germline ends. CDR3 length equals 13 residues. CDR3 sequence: CASSQVQGDGYTF. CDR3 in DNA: TGTGCCAGCAGCCAAGTTCAAGGAGACGGCTACACCTTC.

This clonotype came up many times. This CDR3 reads CASSFLGLVTDTQYF. The DNA of the CDR3 is TGTGCCAGCAGCTTCCTGGGACTAGTCACAGATACGCAGTATTTT. The V call is TRBV7-2, the J call TRBJ2-3, with 8 bases that match TRBD2. Germline V gene data show CDR1 as SGHTA and CDR2 as FQGNSA. The CDR3 length is 15 residues. V was clipped by 3 bases and J by 2 bases; unmatched bases: 4.

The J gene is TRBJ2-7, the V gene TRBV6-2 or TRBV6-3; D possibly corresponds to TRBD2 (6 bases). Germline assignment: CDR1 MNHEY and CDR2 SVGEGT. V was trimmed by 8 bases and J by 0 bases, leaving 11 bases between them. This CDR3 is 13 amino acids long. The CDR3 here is CASGRTYSYEQYF. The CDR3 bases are TGTGCCAGCGGGAGGACTTACTCCTACGAGCAGTACTTC.

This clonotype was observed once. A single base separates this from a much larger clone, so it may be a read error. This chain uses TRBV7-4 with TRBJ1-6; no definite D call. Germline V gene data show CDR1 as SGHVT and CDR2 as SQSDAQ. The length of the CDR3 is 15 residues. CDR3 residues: CTSSLGSASGSPLHF. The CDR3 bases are TGTACCAGCAGCTTAGGGTCGGCGTCAGGTTCACCCCTCCACTTT.

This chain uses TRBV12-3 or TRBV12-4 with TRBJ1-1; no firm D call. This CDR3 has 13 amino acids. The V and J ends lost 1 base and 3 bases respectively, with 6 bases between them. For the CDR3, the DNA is TGTGCCAGCAGTTTAGGGATATACACTGAAGCTTTCTTT. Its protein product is CASSLGIYTEAFF.

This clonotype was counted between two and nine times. The CDR3 region is CASSLGPGITSYEQYF. The CDR3 nucleotides are TGTGCCAGCAGCTTAGGCCCCGGGATAACCTCATACGAGCAGTACTTC. V and J are TRBV7-9 and TRBJ2-7, with D tentatively TRBD2 (5 bases). Trimming cost V 1 base and J 4 bases, with 17 bases left between them. From germline, CDR1 is SEHNR and CDR2 FQNEAQ (reference sequence). CDR3 size: 16 residues.

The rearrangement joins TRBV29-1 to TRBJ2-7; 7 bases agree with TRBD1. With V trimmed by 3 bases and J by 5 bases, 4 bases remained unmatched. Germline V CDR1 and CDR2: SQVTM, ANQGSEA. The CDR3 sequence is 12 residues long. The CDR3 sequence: CSVERGRNEQYF. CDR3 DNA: TGCAGCGTTGAGAGGGGGCGCAACGAGCAGTACTTC.

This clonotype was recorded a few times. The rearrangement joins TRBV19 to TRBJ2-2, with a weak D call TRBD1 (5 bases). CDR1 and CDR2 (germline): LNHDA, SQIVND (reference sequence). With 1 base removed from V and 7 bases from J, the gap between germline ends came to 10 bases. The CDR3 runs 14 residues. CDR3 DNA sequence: TGTGCCAGTAGTATAGGGACATTCGGCGGGGAGCTGTTTTTT. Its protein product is CASSIGTFGGELFF.

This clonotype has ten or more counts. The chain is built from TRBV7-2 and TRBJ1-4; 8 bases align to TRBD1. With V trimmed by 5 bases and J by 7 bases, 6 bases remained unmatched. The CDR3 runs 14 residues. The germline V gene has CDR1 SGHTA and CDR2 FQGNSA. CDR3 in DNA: TGTGCCAGCAGCGCCCAGGGGGCAGGTGAAAAACTGTTTTTT. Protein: CASSAQGAGEKLFF.

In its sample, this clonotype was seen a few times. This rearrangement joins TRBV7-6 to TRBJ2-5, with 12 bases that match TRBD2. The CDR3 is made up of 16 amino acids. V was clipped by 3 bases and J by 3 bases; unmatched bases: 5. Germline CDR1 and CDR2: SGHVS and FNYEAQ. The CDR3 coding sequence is TGTGCCAGCAGCTTGGGGGGACTAGCGGGCAAAGAGACCCAGTACTTC. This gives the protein CASSLGGLAGKETQYF.

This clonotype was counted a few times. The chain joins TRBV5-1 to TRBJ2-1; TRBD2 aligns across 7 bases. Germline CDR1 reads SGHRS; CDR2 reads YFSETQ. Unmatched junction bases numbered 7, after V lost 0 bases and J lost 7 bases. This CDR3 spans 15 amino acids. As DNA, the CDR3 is TGCGCCAGCAGCTTGGTCCAGGGAGGGGTGAATGAGCAGTTCTTC. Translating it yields CASSLVQGGVNEQFF.

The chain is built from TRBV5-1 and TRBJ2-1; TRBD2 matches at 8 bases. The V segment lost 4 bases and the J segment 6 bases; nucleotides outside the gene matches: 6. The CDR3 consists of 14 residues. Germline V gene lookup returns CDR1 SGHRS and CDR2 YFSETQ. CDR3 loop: CASSPTSARNEQFF. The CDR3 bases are TGCGCCAGCAGCCCGACTAGCGCTCGCAATGAGCAGTTCTTC.

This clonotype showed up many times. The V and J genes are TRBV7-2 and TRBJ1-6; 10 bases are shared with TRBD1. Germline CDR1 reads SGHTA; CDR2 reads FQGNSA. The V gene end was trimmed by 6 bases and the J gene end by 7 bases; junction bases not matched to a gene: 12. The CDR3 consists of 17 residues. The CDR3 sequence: CASSFSGTGAVNSPLHF. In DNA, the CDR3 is TGTGCCAGCAGTTTTTCCGGGACAGGGGCTGTCAATTCACCCCTCCACTTT.

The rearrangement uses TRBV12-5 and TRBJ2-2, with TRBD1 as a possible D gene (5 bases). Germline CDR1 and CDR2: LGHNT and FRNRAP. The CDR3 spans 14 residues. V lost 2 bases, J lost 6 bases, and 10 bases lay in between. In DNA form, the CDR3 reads TGTGCTAGTGGTTTGAGCAGGGCCGCCGGGGAGCTGTTTTTT. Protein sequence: CASGLSRAAGELFF.

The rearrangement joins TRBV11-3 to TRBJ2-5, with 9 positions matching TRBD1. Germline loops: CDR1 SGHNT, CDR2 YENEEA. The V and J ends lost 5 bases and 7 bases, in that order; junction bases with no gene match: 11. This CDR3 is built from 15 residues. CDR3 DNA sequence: TGTGCCAGCAGCGACCGACAGGGGGAAGGGGTGACCCAGTACTTC. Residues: CASSDRQGEGVTQYF. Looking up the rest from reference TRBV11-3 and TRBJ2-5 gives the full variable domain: EAGVVQSPRYKIIEKKQPVAFWCNPISGHNTLYWYLQNLGQGPELLIRYENEEAVDDSQLPKDRFSAERLKGVDSTLKIQPAELGDSAVYLCASSDRQGEGVTQYFGPGTRLLVL.

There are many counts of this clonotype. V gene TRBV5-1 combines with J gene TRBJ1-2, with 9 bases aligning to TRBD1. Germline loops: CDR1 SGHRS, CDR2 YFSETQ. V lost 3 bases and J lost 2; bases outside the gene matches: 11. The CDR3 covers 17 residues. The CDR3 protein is CASSSTAGTGHNYGYTF. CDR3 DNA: TGCGCCAGCAGCTCTACTGCCGGGACAGGGCACAACTATGGCTACACCTTC.

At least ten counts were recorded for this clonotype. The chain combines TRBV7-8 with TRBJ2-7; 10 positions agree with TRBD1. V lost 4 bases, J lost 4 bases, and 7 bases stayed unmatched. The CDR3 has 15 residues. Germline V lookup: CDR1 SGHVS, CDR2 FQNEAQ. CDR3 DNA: TGTGCCAGCAGCTCCTTCCGACAGGGGGCATACGAGCAGTACTTC. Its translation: CASSSFRQGAYEQYF.

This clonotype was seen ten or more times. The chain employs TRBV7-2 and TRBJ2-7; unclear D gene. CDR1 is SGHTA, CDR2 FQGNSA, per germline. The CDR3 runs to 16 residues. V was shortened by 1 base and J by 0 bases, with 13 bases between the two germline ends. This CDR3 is CASSLGPLRSSYEQYF. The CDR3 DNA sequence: TGTGCCAGCAGCTTAGGTCCGCTCAGGAGCTCCTACGAGCAGTACTTC.

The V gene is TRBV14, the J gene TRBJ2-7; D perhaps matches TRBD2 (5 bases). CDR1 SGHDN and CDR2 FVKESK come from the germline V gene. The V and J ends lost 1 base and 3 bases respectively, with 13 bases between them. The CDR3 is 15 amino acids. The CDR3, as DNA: TGTGCCAGCAGCCAAGGACCTACCGGGATCTACGAGCAGTACTTC. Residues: CASSQGPTGIYEQYF. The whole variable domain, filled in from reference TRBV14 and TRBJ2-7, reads EAGVTQFPSHSVIEKGQTVTLRCDPISGHDNLYWYRRVMGKEIKFLLHFVKESKQDESGMPNNRFLAERTGGTYSTLKVQPAELEDSGVYFCASSQGPTGIYEQYFGPGTRLTVT.

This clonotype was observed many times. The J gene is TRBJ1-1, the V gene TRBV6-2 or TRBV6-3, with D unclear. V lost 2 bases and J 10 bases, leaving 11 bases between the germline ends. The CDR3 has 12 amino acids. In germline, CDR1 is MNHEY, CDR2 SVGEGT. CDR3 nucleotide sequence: TGTGCCAGCAGTTACCGCAGCGATTCAGCTTTCTTT. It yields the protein CASSYRSDSAFF.